This TCR beta chain was sequenced in a study of CD8+CD57+ T cells in acquired aplastic anemia. Study information: Mean DNA quantity obtained from sorted CD4+ and CD8+ cells was about 3 ug.

This clonotype has only a few counts. One junction end disagrees with the germline gene, perhaps due to a read error. This CDR3 spans 13 amino acids. Germline lookup yields CDR1 DFQATT and CDR2 SNEGSKA (reference sequence). Only patients with CD8+CD57+ cell expansion on flow cytometry were chosen for sequencing. Profiling that covered TCR beta VDJ and CDR3 relied on genomic DNA as its template. TCRdb reanalysed the reads using MiXCR and keeps one entry per CDR3 protein. The top ten clones hold less than 1% of a sample with under 500,000 distinct CDR3 sequences, over 25% of them seen once. Sequencing used sorted CD4+, CD8+, or CD8+CD57+ T cells (not recorded which) from PBMCs. This sequence was found in a human donor with aplastic anemia. The chain combines TRBV20-1 with TRBJ1-3; D ambiguous. In nucleotides, the CDR3 is TGCAGCCTACTCCGGGGTGATGGAAGCACCATATATTTT. It is translated as CSLLRGDGSTIYF.